This T cell receptor (beta chain) was recorded in a study of T cell repertoires in cytomegalovirus infection. About the study: An indication of both CMV infection and matching HLA type came from public TCR beta signatures.

This CDR3 region has 16 residues. The germline gives CDR1 MNHEY, CDR2 SMNVEV (reference sequence). The V and J ends lost 0 bases and 3 bases, in that order; junction bases with no gene match: 2. This clonotype has a handful of counts. Antigen specificity is unknown. Study findings and constraints: Within the response measured ex vivo, HLA-C-restricted CMV-specific TCR beta clonotypes were dominant. Carriage of CMV together with the relevant HLA was identifiable through cumulative public TCR beta family frequency.

TCRdb ran MiXCR on the reads and lists one entry per CDR3 protein. The repertoire consists of 500,000 or so distinct CDR3 sequences, with more than 15% occurring once and the leading ten covering under 30%. The chain recombines TRBV27 with TRBJ2-3, with TRBD2 matching over 11 bases. Material: CD8+ T cells from PBMCs. The clonotype was recovered from a human donor in good health (CMV status not recorded). Some clones in this sample may be carry-over from other donors' samples. Written as DNA, the CDR3 is TGTGCCAGCAGTTTATCGACTAGCGGGACGACAGATACGCAGTATTTT. It is translated as CASSLSTSGTTDTQYF.